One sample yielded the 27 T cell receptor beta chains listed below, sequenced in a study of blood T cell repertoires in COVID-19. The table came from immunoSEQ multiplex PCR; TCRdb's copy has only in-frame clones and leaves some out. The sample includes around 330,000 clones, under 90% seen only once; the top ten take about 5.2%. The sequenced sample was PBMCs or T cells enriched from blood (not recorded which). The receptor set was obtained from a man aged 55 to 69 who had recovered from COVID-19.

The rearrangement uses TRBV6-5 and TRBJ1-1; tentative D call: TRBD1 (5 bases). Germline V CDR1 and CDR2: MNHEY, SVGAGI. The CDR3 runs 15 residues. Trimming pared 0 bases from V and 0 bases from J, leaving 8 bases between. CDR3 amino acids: CASSYSGGMNTEAFF. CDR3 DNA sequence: TGTGCCAGCAGTTACTCGGGGGGAATGAACACTGAAGCTTTCTTT.

The CDR3 nucleotides are TGTGCCAGTAGTAGTATAGCGGGAGTGGGGGAGACCCAGTACTTC. This translates into CASSSIAGVGETQYF. The chain combines TRBV19 with TRBJ2-5; TRBD2 agrees at 9 bases. Germline V lookup: CDR1 LNHDA, CDR2 SQIVND (reference sequence). The CDR3 is 15 residues long. The junction had 8 bases not matched to a gene; V was cut back by 4 bases and J by 5 bases.

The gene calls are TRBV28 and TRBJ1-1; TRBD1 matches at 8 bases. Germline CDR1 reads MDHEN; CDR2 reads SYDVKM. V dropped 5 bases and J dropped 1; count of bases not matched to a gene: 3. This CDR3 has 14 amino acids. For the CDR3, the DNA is TGTGCCAGCAGTCGGGACAGGCAGAACACTGAAGCTTTCTTT. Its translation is CASSRDRQNTEAFF.

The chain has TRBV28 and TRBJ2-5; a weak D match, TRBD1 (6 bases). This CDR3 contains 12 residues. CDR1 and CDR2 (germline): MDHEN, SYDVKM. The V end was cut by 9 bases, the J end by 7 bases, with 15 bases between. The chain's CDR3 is CASTGQLRTQYF. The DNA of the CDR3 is TGTGCCAGTACAGGGCAGTTGCGGACCCAGTACTTC.

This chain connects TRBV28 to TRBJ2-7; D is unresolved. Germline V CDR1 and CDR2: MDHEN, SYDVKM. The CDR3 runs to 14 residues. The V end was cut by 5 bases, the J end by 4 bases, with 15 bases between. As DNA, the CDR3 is TGTGCCAGCAGTATGCAGTCCCCGCGGTACGAGCAGTACTTC. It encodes CASSMQSPRYEQYF.

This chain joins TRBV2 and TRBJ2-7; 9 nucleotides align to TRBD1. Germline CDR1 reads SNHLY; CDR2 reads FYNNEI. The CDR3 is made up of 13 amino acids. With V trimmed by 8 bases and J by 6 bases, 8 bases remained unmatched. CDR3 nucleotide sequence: TGTGCCAGCCAGGACAGGGGAAACGGCGAGCAGTACTTC. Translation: CASQDRGNGEQYF.

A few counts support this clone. The CDR3 loop reads CASSGDGQGDEAFF. CDR3 nucleotide sequence: TGTGCCAGCAGTGGCGACGGACAGGGAGATGAAGCTTTCTTT. This sequence joins TRBV6-4 and TRBJ1-1; 8 bases align to TRBD1. CDR3 length equals 14 residues. CDR1 and CDR2 from the germline V gene are MRHNA and SNTAGT. J was trimmed by 7 bases and V by 4 bases; bases with no gene match: 8.

The CDR3 DNA reads TGTGCCAGCAGCTCCCGACCTAGTTCCACAGATACGCAGTATTTT. Amino acid sequence: CASSSRPSSTDTQYF. V is TRBV5-6 and J is TRBJ2-3; no clear D gene. Per germline, CDR1 SGHDT and CDR2 YYEEEE. The CDR3 runs to 15 residues. V was clipped by 3 bases and J by 2 bases, with 13 bases between them.

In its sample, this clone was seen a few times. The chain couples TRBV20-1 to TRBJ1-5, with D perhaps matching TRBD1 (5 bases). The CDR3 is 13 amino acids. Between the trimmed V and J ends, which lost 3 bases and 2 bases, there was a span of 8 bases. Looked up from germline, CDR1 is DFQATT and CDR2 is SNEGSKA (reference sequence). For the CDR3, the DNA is TGCAGTGCTAGTGGGGGAGGCAATCAGCCCCAGCATTTT. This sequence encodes CSASGGGNQPQHF.

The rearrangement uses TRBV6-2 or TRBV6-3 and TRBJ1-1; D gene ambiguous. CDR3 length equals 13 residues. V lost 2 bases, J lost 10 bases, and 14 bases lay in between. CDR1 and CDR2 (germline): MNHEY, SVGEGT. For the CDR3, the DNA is TGTGCCAGCAGTTACAAGCAGCGGGATATAGCTTTCTTT. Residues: CASSYKQRDIAFF.

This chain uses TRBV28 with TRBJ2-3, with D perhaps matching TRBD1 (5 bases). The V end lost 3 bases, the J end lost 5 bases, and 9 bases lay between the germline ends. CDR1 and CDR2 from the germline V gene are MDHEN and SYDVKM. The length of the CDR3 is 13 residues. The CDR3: CASSLMGQDTQYF. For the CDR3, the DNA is TGTGCCAGCAGTTTGATGGGGCAAGATACGCAGTATTTT. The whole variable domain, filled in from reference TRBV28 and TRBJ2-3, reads DVKVTQSSRYLVKRTGEKVFLECVQDMDHENMFWYRQDPGLGLRLIYFSYDVKMKEKGDIPEGYSVSREKKERFSLILESASTNQTSMYLCASSLMGQDTQYFGPGTRLTVL.

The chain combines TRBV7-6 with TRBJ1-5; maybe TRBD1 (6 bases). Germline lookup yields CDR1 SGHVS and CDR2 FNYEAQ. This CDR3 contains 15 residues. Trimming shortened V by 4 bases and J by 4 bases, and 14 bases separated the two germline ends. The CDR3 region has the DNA TGTGCCAGCAGCTCGGGACAAGGGTTAAATCAGCCCCAGCATTTT. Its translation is CASSSGQGLNQPQHF.

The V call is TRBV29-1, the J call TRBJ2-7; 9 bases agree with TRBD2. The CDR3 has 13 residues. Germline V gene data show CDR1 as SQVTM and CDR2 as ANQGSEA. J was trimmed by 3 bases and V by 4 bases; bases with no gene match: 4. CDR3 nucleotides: TGCAGCGTTGGTCTAGCGGGGTTCTACGAGCAGTACTTC. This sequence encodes CSVGLAGFYEQYF.

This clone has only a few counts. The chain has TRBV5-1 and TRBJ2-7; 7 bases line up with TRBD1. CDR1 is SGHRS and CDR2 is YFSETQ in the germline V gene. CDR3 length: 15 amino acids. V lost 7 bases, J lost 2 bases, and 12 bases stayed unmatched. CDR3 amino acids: CASHRDSHSTYEQYF. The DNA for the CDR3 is TGCGCCAGCCACCGGGACAGCCATTCCACCTACGAGCAGTACTTC.

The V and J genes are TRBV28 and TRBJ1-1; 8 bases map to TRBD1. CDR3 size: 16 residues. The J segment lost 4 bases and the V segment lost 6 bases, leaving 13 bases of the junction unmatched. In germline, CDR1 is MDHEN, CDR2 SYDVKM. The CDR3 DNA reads TGTGCCAGCAGGGAGACAGGGGCGGATGGCTTCACTGAAGCTTTCTTT. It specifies CASRETGADGFTEAFF.

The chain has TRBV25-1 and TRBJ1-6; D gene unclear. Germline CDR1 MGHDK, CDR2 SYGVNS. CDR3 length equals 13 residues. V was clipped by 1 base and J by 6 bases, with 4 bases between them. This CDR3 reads CASSESGNSPLHF. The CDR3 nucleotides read TGTGCCAGCAGTGAATCGGGTAATTCACCCCTCCACTTT.

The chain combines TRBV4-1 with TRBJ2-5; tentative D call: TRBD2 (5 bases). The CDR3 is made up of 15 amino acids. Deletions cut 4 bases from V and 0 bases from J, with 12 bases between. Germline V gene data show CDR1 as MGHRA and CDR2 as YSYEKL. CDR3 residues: CASSLAIANQETQYF. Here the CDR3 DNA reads TGCGCCAGCAGCCTTGCGATAGCGAACCAAGAGACCCAGTACTTC.

CDR3 nucleotide sequence: TGTGCCACCAGTTCGGGCGGGACGCAAGAGACCCAGTACTTC. Translated: CATSSGGTQETQYF. The chain links TRBV24-1 to TRBJ2-5; D is perhaps TRBD2 (6 bases). V lost 6 bases and J 2 bases, leaving 12 bases between the germline ends. The CDR3 has 14 residues. Germline values: CDR1 KGHDR, CDR2 SFDVKD.

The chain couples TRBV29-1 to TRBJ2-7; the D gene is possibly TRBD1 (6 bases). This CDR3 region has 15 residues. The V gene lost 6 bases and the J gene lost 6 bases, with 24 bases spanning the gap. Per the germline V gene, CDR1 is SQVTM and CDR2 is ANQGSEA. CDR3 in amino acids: CSVVTPGQEASEQYF. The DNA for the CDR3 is TGCAGCGTCGTAACCCCGGGACAAGAGGCCTCCGAGCAGTACTTC.

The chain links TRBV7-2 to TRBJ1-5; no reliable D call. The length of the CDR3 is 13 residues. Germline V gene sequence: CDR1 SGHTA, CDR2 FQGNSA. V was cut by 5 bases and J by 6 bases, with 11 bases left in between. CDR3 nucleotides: TGTGCCAGCAGCCCCCAGGCGGGTCAGCCCCAGCATTTT. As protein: CASSPQAGQPQHF.

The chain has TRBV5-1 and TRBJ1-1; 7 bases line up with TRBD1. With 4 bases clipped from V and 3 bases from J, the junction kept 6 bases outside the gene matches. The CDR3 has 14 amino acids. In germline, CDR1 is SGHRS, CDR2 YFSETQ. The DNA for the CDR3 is TGCGCCAGCAGCCTACGGGACAGCCACACTGAAGCTTTCTTT. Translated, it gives CASSLRDSHTEAFF.

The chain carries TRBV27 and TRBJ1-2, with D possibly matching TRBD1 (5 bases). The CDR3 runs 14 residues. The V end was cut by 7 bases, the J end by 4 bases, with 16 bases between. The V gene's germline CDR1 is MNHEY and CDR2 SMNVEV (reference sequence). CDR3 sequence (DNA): TGTGCCAGCACCATCAGGACGGGGGTCTATGGCTACACCTTC. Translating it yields CASTIRTGVYGYTF.

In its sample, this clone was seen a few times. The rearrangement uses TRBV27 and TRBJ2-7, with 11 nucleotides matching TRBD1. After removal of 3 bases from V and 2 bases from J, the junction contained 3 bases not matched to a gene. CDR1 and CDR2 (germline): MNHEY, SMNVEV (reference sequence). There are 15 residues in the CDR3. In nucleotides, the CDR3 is TGTGCCAGCAGTTTTTCGGACAGGGGGCCCTACGAGCAGTACTTC. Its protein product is CASSFSDRGPYEQYF.

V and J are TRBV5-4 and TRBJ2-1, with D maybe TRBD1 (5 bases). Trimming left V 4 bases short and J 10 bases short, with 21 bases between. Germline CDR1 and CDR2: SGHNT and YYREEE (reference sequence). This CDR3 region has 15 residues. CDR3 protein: CASSPQGRQQVEQFF. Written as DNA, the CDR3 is TGTGCCAGCAGCCCCCAAGGTAGACAGCAAGTGGAGCAGTTCTTC.

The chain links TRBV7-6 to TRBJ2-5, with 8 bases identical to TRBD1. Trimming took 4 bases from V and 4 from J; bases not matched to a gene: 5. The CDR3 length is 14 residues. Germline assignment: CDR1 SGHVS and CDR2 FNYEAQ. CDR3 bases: TGTGCCAGCAGCTCACCGACAGGGGCAGAGACCCAGTACTTC. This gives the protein CASSSPTGAETQYF. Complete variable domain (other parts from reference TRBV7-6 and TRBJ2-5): GAGVSQSPRYKVTKRGQDVALRCDPISGHVSLYWYRQALGQGPEFLTYFNYEAQQDKSGLPNDRFSAERPEGSISTLTIQRTEQRDSAMYRCASSSPTGAETQYFGPGTRLLVL.

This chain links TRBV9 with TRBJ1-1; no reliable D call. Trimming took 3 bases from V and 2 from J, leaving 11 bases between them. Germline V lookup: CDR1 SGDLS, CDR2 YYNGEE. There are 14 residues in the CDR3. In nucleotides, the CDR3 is TGTGCCAGCAGCGCCAGAGGGTACAACACTGAAGCTTTCTTT. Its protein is CASSARGYNTEAFF.

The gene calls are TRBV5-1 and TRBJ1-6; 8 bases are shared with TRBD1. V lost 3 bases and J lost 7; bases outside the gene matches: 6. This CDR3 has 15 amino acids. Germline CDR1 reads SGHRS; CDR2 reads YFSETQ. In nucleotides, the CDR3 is TGCGCCAGCAGCTCGGGGACAGGAGAAAATTCACCCCTCCACTTT. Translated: CASSSGTGENSPLHF.